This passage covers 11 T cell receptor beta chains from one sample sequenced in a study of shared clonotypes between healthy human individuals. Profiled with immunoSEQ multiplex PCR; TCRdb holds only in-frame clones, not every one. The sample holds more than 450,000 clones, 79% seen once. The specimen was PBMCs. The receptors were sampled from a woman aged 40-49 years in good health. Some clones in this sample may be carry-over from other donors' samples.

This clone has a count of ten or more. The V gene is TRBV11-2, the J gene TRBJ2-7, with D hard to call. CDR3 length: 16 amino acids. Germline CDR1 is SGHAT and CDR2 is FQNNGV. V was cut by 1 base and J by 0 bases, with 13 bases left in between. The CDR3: CASSLVPLTPSYEQYF. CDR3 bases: TGTGCCAGCAGCTTAGTTCCTCTGACCCCCTCCTACGAGCAGTACTTC.

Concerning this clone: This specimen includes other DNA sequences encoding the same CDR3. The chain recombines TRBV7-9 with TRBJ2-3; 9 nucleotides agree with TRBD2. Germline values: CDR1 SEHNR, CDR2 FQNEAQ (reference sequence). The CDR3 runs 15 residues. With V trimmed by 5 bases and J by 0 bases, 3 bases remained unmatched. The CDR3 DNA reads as TGTGCCAGCAGCCTAGGACTAGCGAGCACAGATACGCAGTATTTT. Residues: CASSLGLASTDTQYF.

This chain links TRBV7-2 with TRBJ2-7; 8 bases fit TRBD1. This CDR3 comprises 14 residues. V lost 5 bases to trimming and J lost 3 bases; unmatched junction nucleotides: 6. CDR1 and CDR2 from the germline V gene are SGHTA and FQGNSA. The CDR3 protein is CASSKDRAIYEQYF. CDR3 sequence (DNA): TGTGCCAGCAGCAAGGACAGGGCGATCTACGAGCAGTACTTC.

CDR3: CASSLTGVNGYTF. Written as DNA, the CDR3 is TGTGCCAGCAGCCTGACAGGGGTTAATGGCTACACCTTC. The J gene is TRBJ1-2, the V gene TRBV6-4; 8 bases are a match to TRBD1. Trimming took 6 bases from V and 6 from J; bases not matched to a gene: 6. The CDR3 spans 13 residues. Looked up from germline, CDR1 is MRHNA and CDR2 is SNTAGT.

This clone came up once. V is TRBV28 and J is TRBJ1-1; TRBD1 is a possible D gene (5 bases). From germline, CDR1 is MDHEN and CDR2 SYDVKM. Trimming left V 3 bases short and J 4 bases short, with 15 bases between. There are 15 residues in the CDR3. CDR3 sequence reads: CASSLFPGPGTEAFF. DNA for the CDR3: TGTGCCAGCAGTTTGTTCCCAGGGCCTGGCACTGAAGCTTTCTTT.

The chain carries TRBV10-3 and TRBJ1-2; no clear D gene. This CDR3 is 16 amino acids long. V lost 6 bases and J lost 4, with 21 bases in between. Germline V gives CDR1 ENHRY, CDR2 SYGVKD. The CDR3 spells CAISPSWPLGIYGYTF. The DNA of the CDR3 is TGTGCCATCAGCCCCTCATGGCCCTTAGGGATCTATGGCTACACCTTC.

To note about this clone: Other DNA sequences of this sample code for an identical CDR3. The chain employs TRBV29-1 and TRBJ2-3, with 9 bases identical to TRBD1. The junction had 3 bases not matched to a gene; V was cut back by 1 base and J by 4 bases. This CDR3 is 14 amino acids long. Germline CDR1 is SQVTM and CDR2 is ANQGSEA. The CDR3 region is CSVEGTGGADTQYF. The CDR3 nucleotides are TGCAGCGTTGAAGGTACAGGGGGCGCAGATACGCAGTATTTT.

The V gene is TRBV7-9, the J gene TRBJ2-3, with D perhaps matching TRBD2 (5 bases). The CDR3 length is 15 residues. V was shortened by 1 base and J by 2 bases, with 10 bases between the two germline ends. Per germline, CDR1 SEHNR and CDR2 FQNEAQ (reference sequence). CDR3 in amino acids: CASSLGQRLTDTQYF. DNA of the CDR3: TGTGCCAGCAGCTTAGGCCAGCGGCTCACAGATACGCAGTATTTT.

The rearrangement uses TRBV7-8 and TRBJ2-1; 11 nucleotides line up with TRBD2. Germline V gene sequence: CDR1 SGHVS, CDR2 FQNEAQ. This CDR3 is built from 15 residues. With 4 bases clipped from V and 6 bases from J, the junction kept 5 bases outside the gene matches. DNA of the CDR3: TGTGCCAGCAGCTGGGGACTAGCGGAGGGCAATGAGCAGTTCTTC. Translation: CASSWGLAEGNEQFF.

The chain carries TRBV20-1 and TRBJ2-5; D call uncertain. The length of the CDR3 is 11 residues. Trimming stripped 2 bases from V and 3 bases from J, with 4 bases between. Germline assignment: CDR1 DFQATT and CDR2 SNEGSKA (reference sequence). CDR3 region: CSARTEETQYF. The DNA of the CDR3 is TGCAGTGCTAGAACAGAAGAGACCCAGTACTTC.

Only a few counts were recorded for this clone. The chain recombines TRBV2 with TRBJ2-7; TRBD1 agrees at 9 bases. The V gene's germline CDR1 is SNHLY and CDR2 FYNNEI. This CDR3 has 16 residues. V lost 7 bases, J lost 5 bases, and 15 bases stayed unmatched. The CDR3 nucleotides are TGTGCCAGCACCACATCCCCCGGGACAGGGTCGGACGAGCAGTACTTC. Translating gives CASTTSPGTGSDEQYF.